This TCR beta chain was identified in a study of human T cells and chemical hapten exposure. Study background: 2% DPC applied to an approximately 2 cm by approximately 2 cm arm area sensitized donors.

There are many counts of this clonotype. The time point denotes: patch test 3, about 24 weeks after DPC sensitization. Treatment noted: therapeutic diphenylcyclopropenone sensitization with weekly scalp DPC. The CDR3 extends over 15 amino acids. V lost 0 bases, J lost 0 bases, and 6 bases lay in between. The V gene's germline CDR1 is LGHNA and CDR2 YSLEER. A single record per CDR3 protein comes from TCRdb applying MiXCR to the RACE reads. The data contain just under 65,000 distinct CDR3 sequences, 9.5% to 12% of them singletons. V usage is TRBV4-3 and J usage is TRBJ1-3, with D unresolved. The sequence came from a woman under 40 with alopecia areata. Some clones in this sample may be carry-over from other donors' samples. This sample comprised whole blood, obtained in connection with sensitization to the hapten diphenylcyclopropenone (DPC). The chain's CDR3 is CASSQDVSSGNTIYF. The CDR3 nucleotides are TGCGCCAGCAGCCAAGACGTTAGCTCTGGAAACACCATATATTTT.